Shown below are 7 T cell receptor beta chains from a single sample sequenced in a study of control samples from healthy donors and cancer patients (TCRdb year 2020). The method behind the library was the immunoSEQ multiplex PCR assay. TCRdb re-hosts the immuneACCESS table, in-frame sequences only. Its copies lack some clones; in the studies checked, an unresolved V gene accounts for under half of them, and the cause for the rest is not known. A total of around 150,000 clones appear in this sample, about 90% of them only once. The top ten clones comprise about 12% of the sample. Sequencing was done on a sample of blood. These receptors were obtained from a man aged 25-45 years in good health.

The J gene is TRBJ1-1, the V gene TRBV28; D is possibly TRBD1 (6 bases). V lost 6 bases and J lost 7, with 15 bases in between. The CDR3 loop spans 13 amino acids. Germline V gene data show CDR1 as MDHEN and CDR2 as SYDVKM. The chain's CDR3 is CASRQGILSEAFF. As DNA, the CDR3 is TGTGCCAGCAGGCAGGGGATATTGAGTGAAGCTTTCTTT.

J is TRBJ2-1 and V is TRBV6-4, with D possibly being TRBD1 (6 bases). V was shortened by 4 bases and J by 5 bases, with 18 bases between the two germline ends. CDR1 is MRHNA, CDR2 SNTAGT, per germline. The CDR3 consists of 16 residues. This CDR3 reads CASSADRLGDNNEQFF. In DNA, the CDR3 is TGTGCCAGCAGTGCTGACAGGCTGGGGGACAACAATGAGCAGTTCTTC.

The J gene is TRBJ1-1, the V gene TRBV2; 7 bases are a match to TRBD1. CDR1 is SNHLY, CDR2 FYNNEI, per germline. This CDR3 contains 14 residues. The V gene end was trimmed by 6 bases and the J gene end by 5 bases; junction bases not matched to a gene: 9. CDR3 bases: TGTGCCAGCAGCCAAGAAAACAGGGGAACTGAAGCTTTCTTT. Residues: CASSQENRGTEAFF.

The chain couples TRBV2 to TRBJ1-2; TRBD1 matches at 9 bases. V shed 7 bases, J shed 3 bases, and the junction held 12 bases outside the gene matches. The CDR3 sequence is 16 residues long. Germline V lookup: CDR1 SNHLY, CDR2 FYNNEI. The CDR3 protein is CASKVNRGRLDYGYTF. In nucleotides, the CDR3 is TGTGCCAGCAAGGTGAACAGGGGGCGTCTAGACTATGGCTACACCTTC.

The V gene is TRBV28, the J gene TRBJ1-3; D ambiguous. The V and J ends lost 5 bases and 1 base respectively, with 15 bases between them. CDR3 length: 16 amino acids. Per the germline V gene, CDR1 is MDHEN and CDR2 is SYDVKM. CDR3 region: CASSPAGDLSGNTIYF. The CDR3, as DNA: TGTGCCAGCAGTCCTGCCGGAGATTTATCTGGAAACACCATATATTTT. The variable domain in full, completed from reference TRBV28 and TRBJ1-3, reads DVKVTQSSRYLVKRTGEKVFLECVQDMDHENMFWYRQDPGLGLRLIYFSYDVKMKEKGDIPEGYSVSREKKERFSLILESASTNQTSMYLCASSPAGDLSGNTIYFGEGSWLTVV.

This clone appeared a single time. J is TRBJ2-5 and V is TRBV5-8; the D gene is possibly TRBD1 (5 bases). V was cut by 4 bases and J by 1 base, with 17 bases left in between. The CDR3 is made up of 16 amino acids. CDR1 and CDR2 from the germline V gene are SGHTS and YDEGEE. The CDR3 DNA is TGTGCCAGCAGCCCCTGGACCCCACAGGCCCAAGAGACCCAGTACTTC. Its translation: CASSPWTPQAQETQYF.

The genes are TRBV14 and TRBJ1-1; no clear D gene. V was shortened by 2 bases and J by 5 bases, with 9 bases between the two germline ends. CDR3 size: 13 residues. Germline CDR1 and CDR2: SGHDN and FVKESK. The CDR3 DNA reads TGTGCCAGCAGCCAAAATCCGGGGACTGAAGCTTTCTTT. Translated: CASSQNPGTEAFF.